This TCR beta chain was sequenced for a study of vaccination and CD4 T cells after COVID-19. On the study more broadly: Cells received overlapping spike peptides from SARS-CoV-2, HCoV-NL63, HCoV-OC43 and HCoV-229E as stimulation. Cultures serving as controls received a peptide pool (CEFX or HIV-1 Nef) or no peptide.

Treatment noted: roughly 10-day PBMC culture with coronavirus spike peptide pools or control peptides (ViraFEST assay). The healthy vaccine recipients were free of prior SARS-CoV-2 infection; their nucleocapsid antibodies were negative before and after vaccination. This clonotype was seen a single time. Its antigen is not identified. An Oncomine TCR Beta short-read assay was used to sequence the DNA from cultured CD4+ T cells. Genomic DNA extraction was carried out from cultured CD4+ T cells. Using its own MiXCR run on the PCR reads, TCRdb lists one record per CDR3 protein. There are approximately 22,000 distinct CDR3 sequences in the sample; 60% occur only once, and approximately 12% lies in the top ten. CDR3 length: 16 residues. V was clipped by 2 bases and J by 0 bases, with 13 bases between them.

The input for sequencing was CD4+ T cells from blood, cultured in vitro, taken after SARS-CoV-2 vaccination. The chain combines TRBV12-3 or TRBV12-4 with TRBJ1-2; TRBD1 is a possible D gene (5 bases). This TCR was recovered from a human donor who received a COVID-19 vaccine. The CDR3, as DNA: TGTGCCAGCAGTTTAAGAGGGGCCGGGGCTAACTATGGCTACACCTTC. Translated: CASSLRGAGANYGYTF.